The clone carrying this T cell receptor (beta chain) was seen a handful of times. Using its own MiXCR run on the 5' RACE reads, TCRdb lists one record per CDR3 protein. This sample has around 67,000 distinct CDR3 sequences, with 10% to 12% found just once. This sample was taken from a study of early T cells in non-severe SARS-CoV-2 infection. Background on the study: Chains were unpaired, as sequencing was done on bulk RNA from unsorted whole blood.

Trimming left V 3 bases short and J 3 bases short, with 18 bases between. CDR1 DFQATT and CDR2 SNEGSKA come from the germline V gene (reference sequence). This CDR3 comprises 15 residues. The chain couples TRBV20-1 to TRBJ2-7, with D possibly TRBD1 on 5 matching bases. The sample was whole blood, taken at baseline. This TCR was recovered from an adult who was a healthcare worker with PCR-confirmed SARS-CoV-2 infection or an uninfected control (not recorded which). The CDR3 loop is CSASPGAGADYEQYF. DNA for the CDR3: TGCAGTGCTAGCCCTGGGGCAGGCGCCGACTACGAGCAGTACTTC.